This section outlines one TCR beta chain sequence together with its context. The data are from a study of CD8+ T cells in alopecia areata. Extraction of RNA preceded its reverse transcription into cDNA, which served as the sequencing template. Only in-frame clones appear in the TCRdb table, and some are missing; sequencing was by immunoSEQ multiplex PCR. The data contain 120,000 or so clones, around three fifths of them seen just once; the ten biggest clones take up less than 5.5%. This CDR3 comprises 13 residues. Germline lookup yields CDR1 SGHTA and CDR2 FQGTGA. Trimming took off 6 bases at V and 4 bases at J, with 7 bases between the two ends.

The TCR originated in a human donor with alopecia areata. The genes are TRBV7-3 and TRBJ2-6; D not certain. The sequencing used CD4+ T cells sorted from blood, collected at week 0. CDR3 amino acids: CASRTSGANVLTF. The CDR3 bases are TGTGCCAGCAGGACATCAGGGGCCAACGTCCTGACTTTC.